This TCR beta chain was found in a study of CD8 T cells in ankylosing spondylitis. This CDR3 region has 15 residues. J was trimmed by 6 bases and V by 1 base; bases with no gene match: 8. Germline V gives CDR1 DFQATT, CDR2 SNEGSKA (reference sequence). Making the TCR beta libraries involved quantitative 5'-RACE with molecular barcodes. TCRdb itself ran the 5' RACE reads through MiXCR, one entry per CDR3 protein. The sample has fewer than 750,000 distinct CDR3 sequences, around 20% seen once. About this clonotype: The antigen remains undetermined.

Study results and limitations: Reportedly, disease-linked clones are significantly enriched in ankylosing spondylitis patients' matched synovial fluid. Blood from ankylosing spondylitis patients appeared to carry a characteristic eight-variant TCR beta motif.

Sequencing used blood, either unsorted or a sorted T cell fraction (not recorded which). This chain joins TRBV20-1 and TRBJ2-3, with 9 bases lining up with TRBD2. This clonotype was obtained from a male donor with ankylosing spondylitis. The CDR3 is CSARVLAGPSDTQYF. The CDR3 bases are TGCAGTGCTAGAGTTCTAGCGGGACCCTCGGATACGCAGTATTTT.